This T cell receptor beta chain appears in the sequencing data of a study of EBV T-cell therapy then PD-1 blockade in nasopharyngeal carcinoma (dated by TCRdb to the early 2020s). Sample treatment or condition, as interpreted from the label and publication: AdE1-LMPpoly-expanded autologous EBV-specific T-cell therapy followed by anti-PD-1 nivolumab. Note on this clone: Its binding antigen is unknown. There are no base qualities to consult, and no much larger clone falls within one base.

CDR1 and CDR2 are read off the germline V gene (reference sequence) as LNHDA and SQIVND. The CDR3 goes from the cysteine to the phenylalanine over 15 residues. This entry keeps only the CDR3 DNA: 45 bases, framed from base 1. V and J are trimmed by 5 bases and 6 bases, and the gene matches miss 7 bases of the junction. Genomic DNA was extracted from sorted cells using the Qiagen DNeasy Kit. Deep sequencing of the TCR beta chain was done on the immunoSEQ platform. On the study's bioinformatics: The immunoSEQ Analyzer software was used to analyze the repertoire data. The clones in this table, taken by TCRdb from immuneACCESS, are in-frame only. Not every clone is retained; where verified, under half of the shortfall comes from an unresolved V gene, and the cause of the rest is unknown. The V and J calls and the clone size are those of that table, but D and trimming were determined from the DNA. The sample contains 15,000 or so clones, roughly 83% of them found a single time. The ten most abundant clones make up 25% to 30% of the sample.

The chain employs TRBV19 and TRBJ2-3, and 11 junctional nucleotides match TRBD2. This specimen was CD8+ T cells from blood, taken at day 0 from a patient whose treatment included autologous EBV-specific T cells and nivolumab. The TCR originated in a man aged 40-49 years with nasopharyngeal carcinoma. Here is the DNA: TGTGCCAGTAGTCTAATAGCGGGGGGGTCCGATACGCAGTATTTT. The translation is CASSLIAGGSDTQYF.